Given below is one TCR beta chain in context. Its antigen is undetermined. The data originate from a study of memory CD4+ T cells and cytomegalovirus serostatus. Study-level results: CD4+ memory repertoires contained about two fifths of the 164 reported CMV TCRbeta sequences. Repertoires predicted CMV serostatus with median bootstrapped AUC of 0.95.

The sort gate was single viable CD3+CD4+CD8-CD45RO+ cells for memory CD4+ T cells. Serum IgG to CMV pp150, pp28, p38 and p52 defined serostatus. After thawing, CD4+ T cells were positively selected. Only in-frame clones appear in the TCRdb table, and some are missing; sequencing was by immunoSEQ multiplex PCR. The sample holds about 50,000 clones, approximately 78% seen once. The germline V gene encodes CDR1 MGHRA and CDR2 YSYEKL. V lost 3 bases to trimming and J lost 0 bases, with 14 bases between them. The CDR3 extends over 16 amino acids. J is TRBJ1-2 and V is TRBV4-1, with D hard to call. This clonotype was sampled from an adult in good health and CMV-seronegative. Sequencing was carried out using memory CD4+ T cells from blood. The CDR3 region is CASSHQRARTNYGYTF. The CDR3 coding sequence is TGCGCCAGCAGCCACCAGAGAGCCAGAACTAACTATGGCTACACCTTC.